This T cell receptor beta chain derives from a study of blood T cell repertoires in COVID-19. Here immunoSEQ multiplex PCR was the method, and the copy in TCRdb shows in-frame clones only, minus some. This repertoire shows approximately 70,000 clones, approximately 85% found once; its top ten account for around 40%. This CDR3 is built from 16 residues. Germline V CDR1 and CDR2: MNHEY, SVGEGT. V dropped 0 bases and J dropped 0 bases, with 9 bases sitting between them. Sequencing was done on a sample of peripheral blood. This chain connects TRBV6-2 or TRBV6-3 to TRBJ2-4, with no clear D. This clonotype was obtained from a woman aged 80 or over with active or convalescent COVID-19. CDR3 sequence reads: CASSYSADLAKNIQYF. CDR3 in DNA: TGTGCCAGCAGTTACTCGGCAGACTTAGCCAAAAACATTCAGTACTTC.